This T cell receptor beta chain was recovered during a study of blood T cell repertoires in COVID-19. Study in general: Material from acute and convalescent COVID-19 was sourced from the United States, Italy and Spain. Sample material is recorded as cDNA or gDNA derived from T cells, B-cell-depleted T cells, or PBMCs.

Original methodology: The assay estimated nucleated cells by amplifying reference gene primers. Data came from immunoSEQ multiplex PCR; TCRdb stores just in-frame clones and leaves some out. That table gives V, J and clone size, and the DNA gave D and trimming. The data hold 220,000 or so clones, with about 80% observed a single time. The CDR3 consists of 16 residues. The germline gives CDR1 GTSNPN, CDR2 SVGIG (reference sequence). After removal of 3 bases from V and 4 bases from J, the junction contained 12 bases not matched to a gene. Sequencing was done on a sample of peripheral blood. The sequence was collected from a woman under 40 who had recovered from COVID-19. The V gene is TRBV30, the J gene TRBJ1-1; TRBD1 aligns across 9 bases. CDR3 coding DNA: TGTGCCTGGAGGCCGGGACAGGGCTTTCAGGCCACTGAAGCTTTCTTT. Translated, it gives CAWRPGQGFQATEAFF.